The sequence of this T cell receptor (beta chain) was determined in a study of blood T cell repertoires in COVID-19. At the level of the study: COVID-19 samples from acute and convalescent phases originated in the United States, Italy and Spain.

Authors' data handling: Amplifying reference gene primers gave estimates of nucleated cell counts. Assay: immunoSEQ multiplex PCR; the TCRdb copy retains only in-frame clones and omits some. For V, J and clone size, that table is used; D and trimming come from the DNA. The table includes more than 150,000 clones, 70% to 80% detected once. Allocation to cohorts depended on clinical history reported by the participants. The study counted Cohort 3 donors as recovered given two negative PCRs, clearance, or symptom resolution. CDR1 LGHNA and CDR2 YSLEER come from the germline V gene. This CDR3 is built from 18 residues. Trimming took off 0 bases at V and 4 bases at J, with 18 bases between the two ends.

The V call is TRBV4-3, the J call TRBJ2-2; maybe TRBD2 (5 bases). This TCR was sampled from a woman aged 45-59 years who had recovered from COVID-19. The material sequenced was PBMCs or T cells enriched from blood (not recorded which). CDR3 bases: TGCGCCAGCAGCCAAGATGTGGCTCGAGGACTTGGCACCGGGGAGCTGTTTTTT. This sequence encodes CASSQDVARGLGTGELFF.